The T cell receptor (beta chain) described here comes from a study of T cell responses to AZD1222 COVID-19 vaccine. Sequenced by immunoSEQ multiplex PCR; TCRdb stores in-frame clones only, minus some. The data show about 110,000 clones, more than 70% seen once. With 4 bases clipped from V and 5 bases from J, the junction kept 4 bases outside the gene matches. Germline-derived CDR1 and CDR2 are LGHDT and YNNKEL (reference sequence). The CDR3 has 13 residues. This receptor was identified in an adult in good health. This sample comprised peripheral blood, obtained on day 0 of MenACWY control vaccination. This sequence joins TRBV3-1 (or the pseudogene TRBV3-2) and TRBJ2-7, with 8 bases matching TRBD1. The CDR3 DNA reads TGTGCCAGCAGCCTCCGGGACAGGAACGAGCAGTACTTC. Translation: CASSLRDRNEQYF.